Listed below are T cell receptor beta chains from one sample, sequenced in a study of cytomegalovirus exposure and HLA in healthy donors. TCRdb's copy holds only in-frame clones and misses some; the assay was immunoSEQ multiplex PCR. Among roughly 66,000 clones listed, around 80% were seen once. Material for sequencing was PBMCs. Source of these receptors: a man in his fifties in good health and CMV-seronegative. CDR3s include the opening cysteine and the closing phenylalanine or tryptophan. D genes are given only for firm matches. Size is omitted from some rows. Given values are once, few, many or a class for expanded clones.

v_gene,j_gene,abundance,d_gene,CDR3nt,CDR3aa
TRBV6-1,TRBJ2-1,NA,NA,TGTGCCAGCCAGGAGGGGAGCTCCTACAATGAGCAGTTCTTC,CASQEGSSYNEQFF
TRBV7-8,TRBJ1-1,NA,NA,TGTGCCAGCAGCGTAGCGAGCAAGAACACTGAAGCTTTCTTT,CASSVASKNTEAFF
TRBV9,TRBJ2-5,few,NA,TGTGCCAGCAGCACACTCGGGGGGCACCAAGAGACCCAGTACTTC,CASSTLGGHQETQYF
TRBV19,TRBJ2-1,NA,TRBD2,TGTGCCAGTAGTAGCGTTAGCGGGGGGGTTTACAATGAGCAGTTCTTC,CASSSVSGGVYNEQFF
TRBV6-5,TRBJ1-5,NA,NA,TGTGCCAGCAGTTTATTCGGGAGGTATAGCAATCAGCCCCAGCATTTT,CASSLFGRYSNQPQHF
TRBV7-9,TRBJ2-1,once,NA,TGTGCCAGCAGCCAAATTACAGGCAAGCAGTTCTTC,CASSQITGKQFF
TRBV5-4,TRBJ2-7,NA,TRBD2,TGTGCCAGCAGTTTTAGCGGGAGTAGGGGCTACGAGCAGTACTTC,CASSFSGSRGYEQYF
TRBV6-1,TRBJ1-5,few,NA,TGTGCCAGCAGTGTGGCAGGCCCGGAAAACCCCCAGCATTTT,CASSVAGPENPQHF
TRBV6-5,TRBJ2-3,NA,TRBD2,TGTGCCAGCAGTTACTCACGACTAGCTATGGATACGCAGTATTTT,CASSYSRLAMDTQYF
TRBV7-9,TRBJ2-7,NA,NA,TGTGCCAGCAGCCACTATGGGGGGTACGAGCAGTACTTC,CASSHYGGYEQYF
TRBV7-9,TRBJ1-2,NA,TRBD1,TGTGCCAGCAGCTTGTCCGGGACAGCCTATGGCTACACCTTC,CASSLSGTAYGYTF
TRBV30,TRBJ1-5,NA,NA,TGTGCCTGGAGTGTACGGGGGGGGGCGCAGGGTCAGCCCCAGCATTTT,CAWSVRGGAQGQPQHF
TRBV28,TRBJ1-2,NA,NA,TGTGCCAGCAGACGGTTTGGGGCCTATGGCTACACCTTC,CASRRFGAYGYTF
TRBV27,TRBJ1-2,NA,NA,TGTGCCAGCAGTAGCACATCTAAGGGACAATTCCATGGCTACACCTTC,CASSSTSKGQFHGYTF
TRBV5-1,TRBJ1-1,NA,NA,TGCGCCAGCAGCAGGGGCCAACTGAACACTGAAGCTTTCTTT,CASSRGQLNTEAFF
TRBV5-1,TRBJ2-1,NA,NA,TGCGCCAGCAGCTTGACAGGGTCCCACAATGAGCAGTTCTTC,CASSLTGSHNEQFF
TRBV2,TRBJ2-7,NA,NA,TGTGCCAGCGGCGGGACCTATGGGGCCTACGAGCAGTACTTC,CASGGTYGAYEQYF
TRBV27,TRBJ1-2,NA,TRBD1,TGTGCCAGCAGTTTTTACCCGGGACAGGGGCCTGCCAACTATGGCTACACCTTC,CASSFYPGQGPANYGYTF
TRBV6-4,TRBJ2-1,NA,TRBD1,TGTGCCAGCAGTGATGGGACAGCCTACAATGAGCAGTTCTTC,CASSDGTAYNEQFF
TRBV27,TRBJ2-7,NA,TRBD1,TGTGCCAGCAACTATCGACAGGGCTACGAGCAGTACTTC,CASNYRQGYEQYF
TRBV6-1,TRBJ2-7,NA,TRBD1,TGTGCCAGCACCCCGGGGACAGGGTTCTACGAGCAGTACTTC,CASTPGTGFYEQYF
TRBV2,TRBJ1-5,NA,TRBD1,TGTGCCAGCACCCGGGACAGAAATAGCAATCAGCCCCAGCATTTT,CASTRDRNSNQPQHF
TRBV5-1,TRBJ2-5,NA,NA,TGCGCCAGCAGCTCCGGGCGGGGCCAAGAGACCCAGTACTTC,CASSSGRGQETQYF
TRBV6-5,TRBJ1-2,NA,NA,TGTGCCAGCAGTTCCGCTCGGGGGGAGAGAGGCTACACCTTC,CASSSARGERGYTF
TRBV6-1,TRBJ1-4,NA,TRBD1,TGTGCCAGCAGTGTGGGTCAGGGGGGTAATGAAAAACTGTTTTTT,CASSVGQGGNEKLFF
TRBV28,TRBJ1-1,NA,NA,TGTGCCAGCAGCTCCTTGCAGTCAGAAGCTTTCTTT,CASSSLQSEAFF
TRBV18,TRBJ1-1,NA,NA,TGTGCCAGCTCAGCAGCGCCGGGACATTGGGAAAGAAACACTGAAGCTTTCTTT,CASSAAPGHWERNTEAFF
TRBV6-6,TRBJ1-5,few,NA,TGTGCCAGCAGGGGGGGGGATCAGCCCCAGCATTTT,CASRGGDQPQHF
TRBV6-6,TRBJ2-5,NA,NA,TGTGCCAGCAGTTACTTCGCCCAGGGTGGAGAGACCCAGTACTTC,CASSYFAQGGETQYF
TRBV7-8,TRBJ2-3,once,NA,TGTGCCAGCAGCTTAGCGGGGGGGCGCGGCACAGATACGCAGTATTTT,CASSLAGGRGTDTQYF
TRBV2,TRBJ1-6,NA,NA,TGTGCCAGCAATCAAGGAGGCTCCTATAATTCACCCCTCCACTTT,CASNQGGSYNSPLHF
TRBV10-3,TRBJ1-2,NA,NA,TGTGCCATCAGGAGCTCTGTGGGGACTCCTAACTATGGCTACACCTTC,CAIRSSVGTPNYGYTF
TRBV27,TRBJ2-2,NA,NA,TGTGCCAGCAGTTTATCCTGGAGGAACACCGGGGAGCTGTTTTTT,CASSLSWRNTGELFF
TRBV9,TRBJ2-2,NA,TRBD2,TGTGCCAGCAGCGCGCCTAAGGGACTAGGAGCCGGGGAGCTGTTTTTT,CASSAPKGLGAGELFF
TRBV23-1,TRBJ2-7,NA,NA,TGCGCCAGCGTATCAGGAGGTGAATCTTACTACGAGCAGTACTTC,CASVSGGESYYEQYF
TRBV29-1,TRBJ1-1,NA,NA,TGCAGCGTTGAAGAGGTAGGAGGGTTCACTGAAGCTTTCTTT,CSVEEVGGFTEAFF
TRBV7-9,TRBJ1-6,NA,NA,TGTGCCAGCAGCTTAATGGGGAGTTCACCCCTCCACTTT,CASSLMGSSPLHF
TRBV2,TRBJ1-1,few,NA,TGTGCCAGCAGTCCAACAGGGTTACAAACTGAAGCTTTCTTT,CASSPTGLQTEAFF
TRBV30,TRBJ1-5,NA,NA,TGTGCCTGGAGTCCGGGTCACCTCAGCAATCAGCCCCAGCATTTT,CAWSPGHLSNQPQHF
TRBV7-2,TRBJ2-7,NA,NA,TGTGCCAGCAGTCTACAGGGCCACGAGCAGTACTTC,CASSLQGHEQYF
TRBV19,TRBJ2-1,few,TRBD2,TGTGCCAGTAGTTCTAGCGGGAGCTACAATGAGCAGTTCTTC,CASSSSGSYNEQFF
TRBV6-1,TRBJ2-3,few,NA,TGTGCCAGCAGTGGGTACACTGGACTCACAGATACGCAGTATTTT,CASSGYTGLTDTQYF
TRBV7-3,TRBJ1-6,NA,NA,TGTGCCAGCAGCCAGGGGCCGTTATTGTCACCCCTCCACTTT,CASSQGPLLSPLHF
TRBV18,TRBJ1-5,once,NA,TGTGCCAGCTCACCACCCGGGACACCAAGTCACCAGCCCCAGCATTTT,CASSPPGTPSHQPQHF
TRBV5-5,TRBJ2-1,NA,TRBD1,TGTGCCAGCAGCTCCTACAGGGGGAATGAGCAGTTCTTC,CASSSYRGNEQFF
TRBV10-3,TRBJ2-7,few,TRBD2,TGTGCCATCAGTGAAACACTAGCGGGGGCTAGCTCCTACGAGCAGTACTTC,CAISETLAGASSYEQYF
TRBV11-3,TRBJ2-5,NA,TRBD1,TGTGCCAGCAGCTTAGGAGGGGGCGAGACCCAGTACTTC,CASSLGGGETQYF
TRBV10-2,TRBJ2-7,NA,TRBD2,TGCGCCAGCAGTGCTAGCGGCTCCTACGAGCAGTACTTC,CASSASGSYEQYF
TRBV10-2,TRBJ2-7,NA,NA,TGCGCCAGCAGTGAGTCCTCGGGGAGTGGGTACGAGCAGTACTTC,CASSESSGSGYEQYF
TRBV19,TRBJ2-1,NA,TRBD1,TGTGCCAGTAGTCCACGGACAGGGATCAATGAGCAGTTCTTC,CASSPRTGINEQFF